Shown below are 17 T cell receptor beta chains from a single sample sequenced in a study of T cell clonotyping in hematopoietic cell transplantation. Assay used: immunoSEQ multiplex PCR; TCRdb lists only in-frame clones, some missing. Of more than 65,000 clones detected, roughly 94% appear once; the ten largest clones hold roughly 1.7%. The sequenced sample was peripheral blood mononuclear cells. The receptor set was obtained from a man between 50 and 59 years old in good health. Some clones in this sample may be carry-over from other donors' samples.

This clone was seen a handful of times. This CDR3 reads CASSYQGQANTEAFF. The CDR3 region has the DNA TGTGCCAGCAGTTACCAGGGACAGGCCAACACTGAAGCTTTCTTT. The chain combines TRBV6-5 with TRBJ1-1; TRBD1 agrees at 8 bases. The V gene's germline CDR1 is MNHEY and CDR2 SVGAGI. V shed 2 bases and J 2 bases; nucleotides not matched to a gene: 4. The CDR3 is made up of 15 amino acids.

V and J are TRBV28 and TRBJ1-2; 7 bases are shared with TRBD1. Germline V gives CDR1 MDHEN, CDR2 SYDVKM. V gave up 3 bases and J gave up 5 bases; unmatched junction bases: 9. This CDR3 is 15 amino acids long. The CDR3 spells CASSFTRQGQYGYTF. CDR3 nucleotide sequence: TGTGCCAGCAGTTTCACCAGACAGGGTCAATATGGCTACACCTTC.

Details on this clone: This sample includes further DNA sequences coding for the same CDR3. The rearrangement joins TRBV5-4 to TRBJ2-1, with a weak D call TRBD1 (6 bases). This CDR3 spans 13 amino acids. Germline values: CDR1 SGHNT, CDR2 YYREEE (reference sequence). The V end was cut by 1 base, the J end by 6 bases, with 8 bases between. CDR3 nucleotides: TGTGCCAGCAGCTTGCGAGGGGGCAATGAGCAGTTCTTC. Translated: CASSLRGGNEQFF.

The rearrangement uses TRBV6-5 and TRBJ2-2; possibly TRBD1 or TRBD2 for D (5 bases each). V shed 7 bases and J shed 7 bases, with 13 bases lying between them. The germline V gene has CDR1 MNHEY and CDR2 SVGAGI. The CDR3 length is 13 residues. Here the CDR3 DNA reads TGTGCCAGCAATCGAGGGGCTGGCGGGGAGCTGTTTTTT. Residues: CASNRGAGGELFF.

The CDR3 DNA is TGTGCCAGCAGCCCCAGGACTAGCGGGAGGGCCTACGAGCAGTACTTC. Its protein product is CASSPRTSGRAYEQYF. The chain couples TRBV9 to TRBJ2-7; TRBD2 aligns across 15 bases. J lost 2 bases, V lost 4 bases, and 4 bases had no gene match. CDR1 is SGDLS and CDR2 is YYNGEE in the germline V gene. The CDR3 is made up of 16 amino acids. Based on the CDR3 plus reference TRBV9 and TRBJ2-7, the full variable domain is DSGVTQTPKHLITATGQRVTLRCSPRSGDLSVYWYQQSLDQGLQFLIQYYNGEERAKGNILERFSAQQFPDLHSELNLSSLELGDSALYFCASSPRTSGRAYEQYFGPGTRLTVT.

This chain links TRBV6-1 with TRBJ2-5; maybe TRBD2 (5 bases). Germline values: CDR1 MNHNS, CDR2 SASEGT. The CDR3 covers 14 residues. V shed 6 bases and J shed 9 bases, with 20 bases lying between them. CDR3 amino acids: CASSLPGDTGSQYF. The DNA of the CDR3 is TGTGCCAGCAGCCTTCCGGGCGATACGGGGTCCCAGTACTTC.

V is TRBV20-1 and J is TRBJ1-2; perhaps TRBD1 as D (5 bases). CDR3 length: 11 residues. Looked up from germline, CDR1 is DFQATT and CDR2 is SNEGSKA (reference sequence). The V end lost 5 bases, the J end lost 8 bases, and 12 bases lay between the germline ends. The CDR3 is CSALRGDGYTF. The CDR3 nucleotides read TGCAGTGCTCTCCGGGGGGACGGCTACACCTTC.

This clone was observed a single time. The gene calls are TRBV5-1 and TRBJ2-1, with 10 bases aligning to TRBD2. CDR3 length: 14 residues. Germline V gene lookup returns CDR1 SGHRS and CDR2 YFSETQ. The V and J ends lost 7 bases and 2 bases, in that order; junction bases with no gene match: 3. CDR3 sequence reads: CASGTSAAYNEQFF. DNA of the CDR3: TGCGCCAGCGGGACTAGCGCAGCCTACAATGAGCAGTTCTTC.

The CDR3 DNA sequence: TGCGCCAGCAGCCAAGTGGGTTCAGATACGCAGTATTTT. Residues: CASSQVGSDTQYF. The rearrangement uses TRBV4-1 and TRBJ2-3, with unresolved D. The germline CDR1 and CDR2 sequences are MGHRA and YSYEKL. The CDR3 sequence is 13 residues long. Trimming left V 1 base short and J 4 bases short, with 6 bases between.

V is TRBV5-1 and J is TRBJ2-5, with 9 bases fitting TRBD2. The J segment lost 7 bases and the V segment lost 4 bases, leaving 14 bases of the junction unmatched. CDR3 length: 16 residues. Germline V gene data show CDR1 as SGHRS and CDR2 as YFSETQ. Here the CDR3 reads CASSPRDGSGGLTQYF. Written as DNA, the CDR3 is TGCGCCAGCAGCCCCCGGGATGGTAGCGGGGGCCTGACCCAGTACTTC.

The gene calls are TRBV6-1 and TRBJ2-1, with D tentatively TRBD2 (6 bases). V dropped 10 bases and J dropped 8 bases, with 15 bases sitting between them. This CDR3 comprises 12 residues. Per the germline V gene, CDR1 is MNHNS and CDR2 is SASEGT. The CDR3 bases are TGTGCCATCACCTCCTGGAGGGATGAGCAGTTCTTC. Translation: CAITSWRDEQFF.

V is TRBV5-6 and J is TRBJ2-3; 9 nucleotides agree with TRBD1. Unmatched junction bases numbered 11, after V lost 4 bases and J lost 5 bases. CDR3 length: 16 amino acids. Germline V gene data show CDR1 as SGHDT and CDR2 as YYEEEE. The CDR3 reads CASSGGGQGYEDTQYF. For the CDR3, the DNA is TGTGCCAGCAGCGGGGGGGGACAGGGTTACGAAGATACGCAGTATTTT.

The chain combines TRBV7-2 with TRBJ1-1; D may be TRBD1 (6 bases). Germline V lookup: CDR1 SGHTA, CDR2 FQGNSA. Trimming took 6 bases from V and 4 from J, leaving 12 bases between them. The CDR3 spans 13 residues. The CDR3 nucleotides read TGTGCCAGCAGTGAAACAGGGACCACTGAAGCTTTCTTT. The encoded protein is CASSETGTTEAFF.

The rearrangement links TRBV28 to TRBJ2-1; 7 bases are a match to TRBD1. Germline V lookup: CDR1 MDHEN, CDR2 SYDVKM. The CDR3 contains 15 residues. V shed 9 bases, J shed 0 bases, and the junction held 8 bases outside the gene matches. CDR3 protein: CASQRTGFSYNEQFF. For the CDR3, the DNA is TGTGCCAGTCAAAGGACAGGCTTCTCCTACAATGAGCAGTTCTTC.

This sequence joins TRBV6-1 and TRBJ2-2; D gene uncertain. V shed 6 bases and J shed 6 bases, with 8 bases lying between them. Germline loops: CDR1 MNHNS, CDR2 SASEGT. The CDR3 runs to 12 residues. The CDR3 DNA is TGTGCCAGCAGATCCCTATCCGGGGAGCTGTTTTTT. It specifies CASRSLSGELFF.

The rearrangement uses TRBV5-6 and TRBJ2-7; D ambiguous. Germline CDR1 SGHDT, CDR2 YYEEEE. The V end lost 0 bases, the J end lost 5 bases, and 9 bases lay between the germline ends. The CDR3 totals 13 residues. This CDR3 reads CASSLALRDEQYF. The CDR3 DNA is TGTGCCAGCAGCTTGGCCCTTAGGGACGAGCAGTACTTC.

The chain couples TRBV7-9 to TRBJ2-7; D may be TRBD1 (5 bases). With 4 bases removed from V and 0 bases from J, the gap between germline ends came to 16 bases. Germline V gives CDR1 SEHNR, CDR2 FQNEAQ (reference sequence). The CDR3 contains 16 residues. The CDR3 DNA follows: TGTGCCAGCAGCTCCCCCCCTGGGGCGCTCTCCTACGAGCAGTACTTC. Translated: CASSSPPGALSYEQYF.